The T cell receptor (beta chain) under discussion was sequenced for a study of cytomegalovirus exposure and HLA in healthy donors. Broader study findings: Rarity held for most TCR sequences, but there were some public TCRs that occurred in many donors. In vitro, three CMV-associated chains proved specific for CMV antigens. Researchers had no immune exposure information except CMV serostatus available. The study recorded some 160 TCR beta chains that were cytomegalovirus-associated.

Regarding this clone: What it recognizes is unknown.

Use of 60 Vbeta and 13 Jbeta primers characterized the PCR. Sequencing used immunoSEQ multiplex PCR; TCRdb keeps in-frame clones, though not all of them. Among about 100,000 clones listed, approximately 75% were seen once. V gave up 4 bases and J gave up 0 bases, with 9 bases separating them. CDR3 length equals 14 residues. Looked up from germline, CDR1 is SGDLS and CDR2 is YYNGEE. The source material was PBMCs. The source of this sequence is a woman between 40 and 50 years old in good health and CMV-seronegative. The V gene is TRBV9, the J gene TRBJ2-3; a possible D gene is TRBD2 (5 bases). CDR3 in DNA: TGTGCCAGCAGCTCTTGGACTAGCACAGATACGCAGTATTTT. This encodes CASSSWTSTDTQYF. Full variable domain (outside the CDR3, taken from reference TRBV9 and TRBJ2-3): DSGVTQTPKHLITATGQRVTLRCSPRSGDLSVYWYQQSLDQGLQFLIQYYNGEERAKGNILERFSAQQFPDLHSELNLSSLELGDSALYFCASSSWTSTDTQYFGPGTRLTVL.